Listed below are T cell receptor beta chains from one sample, sequenced in a study of blood T cell repertoires in COVID-19. Measured with immunoSEQ multiplex PCR; TCRdb has only the in-frame clones, and not every one. This sample yields roughly 120,000 clones, of which about 92% are seen a single time; around 3.7% belongs to the top ten. The sample comprised peripheral blood. These TCRs come from a man between 50 and 59 years old with active COVID-19. Both conserved end residues are part of each CDR3. The D gene is left open where the match is weak.

cdr3_aa	cdr3_nt	d_call	v_call	j_call	cdr3_length
CASSLAGGGTDTQYF	TGTGCCAGCAGCTTGGCGGGGGGCGGCACAGATACGCAGTATTTT	.	TRBV5-5	TRBJ2-3	15
CASSSRTGGGEQFF	TGTGCCAGCTCATCCCGGACAGGGGGCGGTGAGCAGTTCTTC	TRBD1	TRBV18	TRBJ2-1	14
CASSLGSPGQGFVNTGELFF	TGTGCCAGCAGCTTAGGATCTCCGGGACAGGGGTTTGTAAACACCGGGGAGCTGTTTTTT	TRBD1	TRBV13	TRBJ2-2	20
CASSQGSGRAGETQYF	TGTGCCAGCAGCCAAGGTAGCGGGAGGGCCGGGGAGACCCAGTACTTC	TRBD2	TRBV4-2	TRBJ2-5	16
CATSDLVSGIGSFF	TGTGCCACCAGTGATTTGGTTAGCGGGATTGGGTCGTTCTTC	TRBD2	TRBV24-1	TRBJ2-1	14
CASSQMADTGELFF	TGTGCCAGCAGCCAAATGGCTGACACCGGGGAGCTGTTTTTT	.	TRBV3-1/TRBV3-2	TRBJ2-2	14
CASSLQTGGGETQYF	TGTGCCAGCAGCTTACAGACAGGGGGGGGAGAGACCCAGTACTTC	TRBD1	TRBV7-2	TRBJ2-5	15
CASSLVSGSYNEQFF	TGTGCCAGCAGCTTAGTATCGGGGTCGTACAATGAGCAGTTCTTC	.	TRBV7-2	TRBJ2-1	15
CASSQDPVATYGYTF	TGCGCCAGCAGCCAAGATCCGGTAGCTACCTATGGCTACACCTTC	.	TRBV4-1	TRBJ1-2	15
CASSELAGPNTGELFF	TGTGCCAGCAGTGAATTAGCGGGGCCGAACACCGGGGAGCTGTTTTTT	TRBD2	TRBV6-1	TRBJ2-2	16
CASSLAPGTNEKLFF	TGTGCCAGCAGCTTGGCCCCGGGAACTAATGAAAAACTGTTTTTT	.	TRBV5-6	TRBJ1-4	15
CASSPEGGENYGYTF	TGTGCCAGCAGCCCTGAGGGAGGGGAAAACTATGGCTACACCTTC	.	TRBV5-4	TRBJ1-2	15
CASSPPTRGDSYEQYF	TGCGCCAGCAGCCCGCCCACTCGGGGGGATTCCTACGAGCAGTACTTC	TRBD2	TRBV5-1	TRBJ2-7	16
CASSWTSGGVYEQYF	TGCGCCAGCAGCTGGACTAGCGGGGGGGTCTACGAGCAGTACTTC	TRBD2	TRBV4-1	TRBJ2-7	15